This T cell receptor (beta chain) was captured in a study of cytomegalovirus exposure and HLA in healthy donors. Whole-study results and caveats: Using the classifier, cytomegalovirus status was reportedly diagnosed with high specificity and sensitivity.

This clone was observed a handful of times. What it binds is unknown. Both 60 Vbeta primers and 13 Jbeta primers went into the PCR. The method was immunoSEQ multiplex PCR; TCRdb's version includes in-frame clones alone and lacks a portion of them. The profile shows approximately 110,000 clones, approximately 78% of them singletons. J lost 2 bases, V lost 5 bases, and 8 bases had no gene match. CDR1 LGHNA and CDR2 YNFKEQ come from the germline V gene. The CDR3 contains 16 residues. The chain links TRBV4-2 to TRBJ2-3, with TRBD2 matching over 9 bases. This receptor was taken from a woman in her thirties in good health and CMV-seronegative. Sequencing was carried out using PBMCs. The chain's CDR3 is CASSRTSELFTDTQYF. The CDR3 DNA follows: TGTGCCAGCAGCAGGACTAGCGAGTTGTTCACAGATACGCAGTATTTT.